The 9 T cell receptor beta chains listed next were all sequenced from one sample in a study of blood T cell repertoires in COVID-19. This table comes from immunoSEQ multiplex PCR, and its TCRdb copy is limited to in-frame clones, with some not included. The table has 150,000 to 170,000 clones, around 84% seen once; the top ten hold 7.3%. Material for sequencing was PBMCs or T cells enriched from blood (not recorded which). The origin of the receptors is a man aged 45-60 years who had recovered from COVID-19.

V usage is TRBV3-1 (or the pseudogene TRBV3-2) and J usage is TRBJ1-1; D call uncertain. CDR3 size: 11 residues. Trimming took off 2 bases at V and 10 bases at J, with 8 bases between the two ends. From germline, CDR1 is LGHDT and CDR2 YNNKEL (reference sequence). The CDR3 DNA reads as TGTGCCAGCAGCCAACACAAATCAGCTTTCTTT. The encoded protein is CASSQHKSAFF.

The CDR3, as DNA: TGTGCCAGTAGACGCCAGGCGGGGACGAACAATGAGCAGTTCTTC. It specifies CASRRQAGTNNEQFF. The chain is built from TRBV19 and TRBJ2-1; the D gene is possibly TRBD2 (6 bases). The CDR3 spans 15 residues. V was pared by 6 bases and J by 5 bases, with 17 bases between. Germline V gives CDR1 LNHDA, CDR2 SQIVND (reference sequence).

The chain couples TRBV18 to TRBJ2-7; perhaps TRBD2 as D (6 bases). Trimming took 0 bases from V and 5 from J, leaving 20 bases between them. This CDR3 region has 17 residues. From germline, CDR1 is KGHSH and CDR2 LQKENI. CDR3 sequence reads: CASSPPDGGPRSNEQYF. The CDR3 DNA reads as TGTGCCAGCTCACCACCAGACGGAGGGCCTAGATCGAACGAGCAGTACTTC. The full variable domain, rest sourced from reference TRBV18 and TRBJ2-7, is NAGVMQNPRHLVRRRGQEARLRCSPMKGHSHVYWYRQLPEEGLKFMVYLQKENIIDESGMPKERFSAEFPKEGPSILRIQQVVRGDSAAYFCASSPPDGGPRSNEQYFGPGTRLTVT.

The gene calls are TRBV5-4 and TRBJ2-3, with 10 bases aligning to TRBD2. The V gene's germline CDR1 is SGHNT and CDR2 YYREEE (reference sequence). This CDR3 spans 19 amino acids. Unmatched junction bases numbered 14, after V lost 0 bases and J lost 4 bases. The CDR3 loop is CASSLEVLASGGRSDTQYF. The CDR3 DNA sequence: TGTGCCAGCAGCTTGGAAGTTTTAGCTAGCGGGGGACGTTCAGATACGCAGTATTTT. Looking up the rest from reference TRBV5-4 and TRBJ2-3 gives the full variable domain: ETGVTQSPTHLIKTRGQQVTLRCSSQSGHNTVSWYQQALGQGPQFIFQYYREEENGRGNFPPRFSGLQFPNYSSELNVNALELDDSALYLCASSLEVLASGGRSDTQYFGPGTRLTVL.

The chain employs TRBV7-2 and TRBJ1-6, with 8 bases matching TRBD1. The CDR3 is 14 amino acids. J was trimmed by 9 bases and V by 4 bases; bases with no gene match: 5. Germline V gene data show CDR1 as SGHTA and CDR2 as FQGNSA. The CDR3 nucleotides read TGTGCCAGCAGCTCTAGACAGGGGATTTCACCCCTCCACTTT. Translating it yields CASSSRQGISPLHF.

The chain is built from TRBV11-3 and TRBJ2-5; TRBD2 matches 15 bases. The ends lost 2 bases at V and 4 bases at J; junction bases unmatched: 8. CDR1 and CDR2 (germline): SGHNT, YENEEA. The CDR3 is 18 amino acids. CDR3 amino acids: CASSLRVGLAGGRETQYF. DNA for the CDR3: TGTGCCAGCAGCTTAAGGGTCGGACTAGCGGGGGGGCGAGAGACCCAGTACTTC.

This clone was detected only a few times. CDR3 nucleotide sequence: TGTGCCAGCAGCTATATGGACAGAAATTCACCCCTCCACTTT. This codes for CASSYMDRNSPLHF. The chain has TRBV7-8 and TRBJ1-6; a weak D match, TRBD1 (6 bases). The CDR3 runs 14 residues. CDR1 is SGHVS and CDR2 is FQNEAQ in the germline V gene. Between the trimmed V and J ends, which lost 4 bases and 7 bases, there was a span of 11 bases.

The V gene is TRBV10-3, the J gene TRBJ1-6; a weak D match, TRBD1 (6 bases). Germline V gives CDR1 ENHRY, CDR2 SYGVKD. V lost 4 bases, J lost 10 bases, and 11 bases lay in between. The CDR3 covers 13 residues. The CDR3 bases are TGTGCCATCAGTGGGCGGACAGAATCACCCCTCCACTTT. Its protein product is CAISGRTESPLHF.

The genes are TRBV19 and TRBJ1-5; perhaps TRBD1 as D (5 bases). V was trimmed by 5 bases and J by 0 bases, leaving 11 bases between them. The CDR3 has 15 residues. From germline, CDR1 is LNHDA and CDR2 SQIVND (reference sequence). In DNA form, the CDR3 reads TGTGCCAGTAGTCGGGGGTATGATAGCAATCAGCCCCAGCATTTT. It specifies CASSRGYDSNQPQHF. The full variable domain, its missing parts supplied by reference TRBV19 and TRBJ1-5, is DGGITQSPKYLFRKEGQNVTLSCEQNLNHDAMYWYRQDPGQGLRLIYYSQIVNDFQKGDIAEGYSVSREKKESFPLTVTSAQKNPTAFYLCASSRGYDSNQPQHFGDGTRLSIL.